This section outlines one T cell receptor (beta chain) sequence together with its context. Its cognate antigen is unknown. The data were obtained in a study of T cell responses to AZD1222 COVID-19 vaccine. Study-wide results and caveats: The study identified only 6 or 7 AZD1222 recipients as seropositive at baseline. Donors in the cohort were predominantly white British and more often female, and clonal diversity was possibly underestimated.

Using immunoSEQ multiplex PCR, the repertoire was profiled, and TCRdb retains in-frame clones only, with some absent. Of roughly 120,000 clones in the sample, 87% were seen once. The CDR3 length is 15 residues. V dropped 2 bases and J dropped 6; count of bases not matched to a gene: 9. Germline lookup yields CDR1 SGHKS and CDR2 YYEKEE (reference sequence). This sequence joins TRBV5-5 and TRBJ2-7; TRBD2 aligns across 9 bases. The receptor comes from an adult who received the AZD1222 COVID-19 vaccine. The sequenced sample was peripheral blood, obtained 28 days after the second AZD1222 dose. Here the CDR3 DNA reads TGTGCCAGCAGCTTCAGCGGGGGGCCCCCTCGCGAGCAGTACTTC. Its translation is CASSFSGGPPREQYF.